The 8 T cell receptor beta chains below all came from one sample that was sequenced in a study of blood T cell repertoires in COVID-19. Sequenced by immunoSEQ multiplex PCR; TCRdb stores in-frame clones only, minus some. This table has fewer than 350,000 clones, around 90% appearing once. The sample comprised peripheral blood. The source of these receptors is a man between 25 and 39 years old with COVID-19, enrolled during active disease.

The chain combines TRBV6-5 with TRBJ2-7, with a tentative D call TRBD2 (5 bases). The V end lost 2 bases, the J end lost 0 bases, and 11 bases lay between the germline ends. Per the germline V gene, CDR1 is MNHEY and CDR2 is SVGAGI. The CDR3 spans 15 residues. As DNA, the CDR3 is TGTGCCAGCAGTTACAGTTTCGCGGGCTCCTACGAGCAGTACTTC. Its protein product is CASSYSFAGSYEQYF.

The chain employs TRBV21-1 and TRBJ2-2; the D call of TRBD1 is as the table states it, not checked on the DNA. TRBV21-1 is noted as a pseudogene. The CDR3 covers 14 residues. The CDR3 region has the DNA TGTGCCAGCAGGAGACAGGGGGCGACCGGGGAGCTGTTTTTT. It codes for CASRRQGATGELFF.

The V gene is TRBV7-2, the J gene TRBJ2-2; a weak D match, TRBD2 (6 bases). CDR3 length equals 18 residues. Between the trimmed V and J ends, which lost 4 bases and 2 bases, there was a span of 20 bases. CDR1 is SGHTA, CDR2 FQGNSA, per germline. The CDR3 DNA sequence: TGTGCCAGCAGCTCACCCCCCGGGACTGCCTCTAACACCGGGGAGCTGTTTTTT. It yields the protein CASSSPPGTASNTGELFF.

This clone was found once. The gene calls are TRBV4-1 and TRBJ1-1; D gene unclear. Germline V lookup: CDR1 MGHRA, CDR2 YSYEKL. Trimming cost V 1 base and J 1 base, with 16 bases left between them. This CDR3 region has 17 residues. CDR3 nucleotide sequence: TGCGCCAGCAGCCAAGGGCCCGGCCGGAGCAGGAACACTGAAGCTTTCTTT. Residues: CASSQGPGRSRNTEAFF.

The chain is built from TRBV5-4 and TRBJ1-4; no clear D gene. Per the germline V gene, CDR1 is SGHNT and CDR2 is YYREEE (reference sequence). V gave up 2 bases and J gave up 1 base, with 15 bases separating them. The CDR3 is 17 amino acids. CDR3 in amino acids: CASSFSLIAGTNEKLFF. The CDR3 DNA reads TGTGCCAGCAGCTTTAGTCTGATCGCTGGAACTAATGAAAAACTGTTTTTT.

The chain carries TRBV2 and TRBJ1-5; 9 bases match TRBD1. CDR3 size: 14 residues. Germline V CDR1 and CDR2: SNHLY, FYNNEI. V lost 5 bases to trimming and J lost 6 bases; unmatched junction nucleotides: 5. The CDR3 reads CASSRTGGGQPQHF. CDR3 in DNA: TGTGCCAGCAGTCGTACAGGGGGCGGTCAGCCCCAGCATTTT.

The V and J genes are TRBV27 and TRBJ2-1, with D hard to call. V dropped 0 bases and J dropped 6 bases, with 9 bases sitting between them. The CDR3 extends over 14 amino acids. CDR1 is MNHEY, CDR2 SMNVEV, per germline (reference sequence). The chain's CDR3 is CASSLSWALNEQFF. The CDR3 DNA sequence: TGTGCCAGCAGTTTATCGTGGGCCCTCAATGAGCAGTTCTTC.

V usage is TRBV5-1 and J usage is TRBJ2-7, with 8 positions matching TRBD1. The V and J ends lost 4 bases and 6 bases, in that order; junction bases with no gene match: 12. CDR1 is SGHRS, CDR2 YFSETQ, per germline. This CDR3 region has 15 residues. For the CDR3, the DNA is TGCGCCAGCAGCCCGGGACAGGTCGTTGGGTCCGAGCAGTACTTC. This codes for CASSPGQVVGSEQYF. Looking up the rest from reference TRBV5-1 and TRBJ2-7 gives the full variable domain: KAGVTQTPRYLIKTRGQQVTLSCSPISGHRSVSWYQQTPGQGLQFLFEYFSETQRNKGNFPGRFSGRQFSNSRSEMNVSTLELGDSALYLCASSPGQVVGSEQYFGPGTRLTVT.